Shown below are 14 T cell receptor beta chains from a single sample sequenced in a study of cytomegalovirus exposure and HLA in healthy donors. 60 Vbeta and 13 Jbeta primers were used in PCR. The table came from immunoSEQ multiplex PCR; TCRdb's copy has only in-frame clones and leaves some out. The sample includes 200,000 or so clones, over 75% of them seen just once. The source material was PBMCs. These TCRs come from a girl under two years old in good health and CMV-seronegative.

The chain employs TRBV25-1 and TRBJ2-3; 7 bases match TRBD2. CDR3 length: 17 amino acids. With V trimmed by 1 base and J by 0 bases, 7 bases remained unmatched. The germline V gene encodes CDR1 MGHDK and CDR2 SYGVNS. The CDR3 protein is CASSELKRGSSTDTQYF. DNA of the CDR3: TGTGCCAGCAGTGAATTAAAGCGGGGCTCTAGCACAGATACGCAGTATTTT.

The chain combines TRBV1 with TRBJ2-3; TRBD2 is taken as the D call from the table, unchecked against the DNA. TRBV1 is reported as a pseudogene. CDR3 size: 17 residues. CDR3 coding DNA: TGCACCAGCAGCCAAGGGGCTAGCGGGAGACCCACAGATACGCAGTATTTT. It specifies CTSSQGASGRPTDTQYF.

This clone has a handful of counts. J is TRBJ1-4 and V is TRBV4-1; weak D call: TRBD1 (6 bases). The germline V gene encodes CDR1 MGHRA and CDR2 YSYEKL. V lost 5 bases and J lost 4, with 14 bases in between. CDR3 length: 15 amino acids. DNA for the CDR3: TGCGCCAGCAGCGACTTAGGGGGAAATAATGAAAAACTGTTTTTT. Amino acids: CASSDLGGNNEKLFF.

For the CDR3, the DNA is TGTGCCAGCGGAGGAACTAATGAAAAACTGTTTTTT. Translation gives CASGGTNEKLFF. J is TRBJ1-4 and V is TRBV2; D is ambiguous. CDR1 and CDR2 (germline): SNHLY, FYNNEI. V was clipped by 8 bases and J by 1 base, with 5 bases between them. This CDR3 has 12 amino acids.

J is TRBJ2-5 and V is TRBV4-2; TRBD1 aligns across 9 bases. After removal of 4 bases from V and 5 bases from J, the junction contained 8 bases not matched to a gene. The CDR3 consists of 15 residues. The germline V gene encodes CDR1 LGHNA and CDR2 YNFKEQ. The CDR3 protein is CASSPSGTGKETQYF. The CDR3 nucleotides read TGTGCCAGCAGCCCGTCCGGGACAGGGAAGGAGACCCAGTACTTC.

This clone was detected only once. This chain joins TRBV2 and TRBJ1-2, with D tentatively TRBD1 (6 bases). The CDR3 covers 13 residues. Looked up from germline, CDR1 is SNHLY and CDR2 is FYNNEI. V lost 4 bases to trimming and J lost 6 bases, with 12 bases between them. The CDR3: CASSATGSDGYTF. The DNA for the CDR3 is TGTGCCAGCAGTGCCACAGGGTCTGATGGCTACACCTTC.

The chain recombines TRBV5-1 with TRBJ1-1; 7 bases agree with TRBD1. With 2 bases clipped from V and 7 bases from J, the junction kept 5 bases outside the gene matches. CDR1 and CDR2 from the germline V gene are SGHRS and YFSETQ. This CDR3 comprises 13 residues. The CDR3 DNA is TGCGCCAGCAGCTTTACGGGACAGTGTGAAGCTTTCTTT. Translation gives CASSFTGQCEAFF. The full variable domain, rest sourced from reference TRBV5-1 and TRBJ1-1, is KAGVTQTPRYLIKTRGQQVTLSCSPISGHRSVSWYQQTPGQGLQFLFEYFSETQRNKGNFPGRFSGRQFSNSRSEMNVSTLELGDSALYLCASSFTGQCEAFFGQGTRLTVV.

The chain is built from TRBV6-5 and TRBJ1-6; D is possibly TRBD1 (6 bases). Germline CDR1 reads MNHEY; CDR2 reads SVGAGI. The CDR3 is made up of 15 amino acids. V was cut by 6 bases and J by 1 base, with 10 bases left in between. CDR3 loop: CASSSDRSYNSPLHF. In DNA form, the CDR3 reads TGTGCCAGCAGCTCCGACAGGTCCTATAATTCACCCCTCCACTTT.

This clone was found a few times. The genes are TRBV27 and TRBJ2-7; D is unresolved. Germline CDR1 and CDR2: MNHEY and SMNVEV (reference sequence). This CDR3 contains 12 residues. Trimming took off 3 bases at V and 6 bases at J, with 9 bases between the two ends. CDR3 in amino acids: CASSFTSGEQYF. Written as DNA, the CDR3 is TGTGCCAGCAGTTTTACCTCGGGCGAGCAGTACTTC.

This chain connects TRBV25-1 to TRBJ2-7, with TRBD2 matching 12 bases. This CDR3 has 14 amino acids. After removal of 6 bases from V and 5 bases from J, the junction contained 5 bases not matched to a gene. The germline CDR1 and CDR2 sequences are MGHDK and SYGVNS. CDR3: CASSLAGGPHEQYF. CDR3 sequence (DNA): TGTGCCAGCAGCCTAGCGGGGGGGCCCCACGAGCAGTACTTC.

V and J are TRBV19 and TRBJ1-5; D gene ambiguous. CDR1 LNHDA and CDR2 SQIVND come from the germline V gene (reference sequence). This CDR3 spans 15 amino acids. Trimming pared 3 bases from V and 5 bases from J, leaving 14 bases between. The CDR3, as DNA: TGTGCCAGTAGTATCTCCGGGAGAAAAGATCAGCCCCAGCATTTT. Protein sequence: CASSISGRKDQPQHF.

The rearrangement links TRBV11-1 to TRBJ2-2; 14 nucleotides line up with TRBD2. With 5 bases clipped from V and 6 bases from J, the junction kept 11 bases outside the gene matches. Germline V gives CDR1 SGHAT, CDR2 FQDESV (reference sequence). This CDR3 is built from 18 residues. CDR3 bases: TGTGCCAGCAGCCCGACCCTGGCGACTAGCGGGAGGGCCGGGGAGCTGTTTTTT. It translates to CASSPTLATSGRAGELFF.

This clone was detected only once. CDR3 in DNA: TGTGCCAGCAGCCGCACCCCGGGGACAGGGGTTGAGGCCGAGCAGTACTTC. Translation: CASSRTPGTGVEAEQYF. V is TRBV4-2 and J is TRBJ2-7, with TRBD1 identical over 10 bases. The germline V gene has CDR1 LGHNA and CDR2 YNFKEQ. CDR3 size: 17 residues. The ends lost 4 bases at V and 6 bases at J; junction bases unmatched: 15.

This rearrangement joins TRBV30 to TRBJ1-6, with 11 nucleotides matching TRBD1. The CDR3 is made up of 13 amino acids. Germline trimming cut 4 bases from V and 9 bases from J; bases unmatched to any gene: 2. CDR1 GTSNPN and CDR2 SVGIG come from the germline V gene (reference sequence). This CDR3 reads CAWTGQGGSPLHF. The CDR3 DNA reads TGTGCCTGGACGGGACAGGGGGGTTCACCCCTCCACTTT.